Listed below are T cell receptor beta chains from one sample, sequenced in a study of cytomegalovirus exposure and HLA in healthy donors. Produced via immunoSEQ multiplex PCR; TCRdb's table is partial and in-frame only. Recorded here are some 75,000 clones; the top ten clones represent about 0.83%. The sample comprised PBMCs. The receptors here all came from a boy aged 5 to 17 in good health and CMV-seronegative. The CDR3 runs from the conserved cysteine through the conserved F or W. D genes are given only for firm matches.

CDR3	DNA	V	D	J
CASSQDGAGAYNEQFF	TGCGCCAGCAGCCAAGATGGGGCAGGGGCCTACAATGAGCAGTTCTTC	TRBV4-3	.	TRBJ2-1
CASSLYRGVTEAFF	TGTGCCAGCAGCTTATACAGGGGAGTCACTGAAGCTTTCTTT	TRBV7-2	TRBD1	TRBJ1-1
CASSIVGGGETQYF	TGTGCCAGTAGTATAGTCGGCGGTGGGGAGACCCAGTACTTC	TRBV19	.	TRBJ2-5
CASSPRPETQYF	TGTGCCAGCTCACCGCGCCCGGAGACCCAGTACTTC	TRBV18	.	TRBJ2-5
CASSPDRGELKGYTF	TGCGCCAGCAGCCCGGACAGGGGAGAGTTGAAAGGCTACACCTTC	TRBV5-1	TRBD1	TRBJ1-2
CASSRDTNNEKLFF	TGTGCCAGCAGTAGGGACACGAATAATGAAAAACTGTTTTTT	TRBV5-5	.	TRBJ1-4
CAISEKGNTQETQYF	TGTGCCATCAGTGAAAAGGGGAATACTCAAGAGACCCAGTACTTC	TRBV10-3	.	TRBJ2-5
CASSVQSPDNEQFF	TGCGCCAGCAGTGTCCAGTCTCCCGACAATGAGCAGTTCTTC	TRBV5-1	.	TRBJ2-1
CASSYHRGSAGNAFF	TGTGCCAGCAGCTACCACAGGGGCAGCGCGGGTAATGCTTTCTTT	TRBV7-2	TRBD1	TRBJ1-1
CAISESPQGRETQYF	TGTGCCATCAGTGAGTCTCCCCAGGGTCGAGAGACCCAGTACTTC	TRBV10-3	.	TRBJ2-5
CAWSTDSNTEAFF	TGTGCCTGGAGCACGGACTCGAACACTGAAGCTTTCTTT	TRBV30	.	TRBJ1-1
CASRERDRGNTEAFF	TGTGCCAGTAGGGAGCGGGACAGGGGGAACACTGAAGCTTTCTTT	TRBV19	TRBD1	TRBJ1-1
CASSLAGGASGNTIYF	TGTGCCAGCAGCTTGGCAGGGGGCGCCTCTGGAAACACCATATATTTT	TRBV5-4	TRBD1	TRBJ1-3
CAWSGGGGTEAFF	TGTGCCTGGAGTGGAGGGGGCGGAACTGAAGCTTTCTTT	TRBV30	TRBD1	TRBJ1-1
CASSFRSTDTQYF	TGTGCCAGCAGCTTCCGGAGCACAGATACGCAGTATTTT	TRBV9	.	TRBJ2-3
CASSPDRASEKLFF	TGTGCCAGCTCACCAGACAGGGCGAGTGAAAAACTGTTTTTT	TRBV18	TRBD1	TRBJ1-4
CASSSLLDRNYGYTF	TGTGCCAGCAGTTCTCTCTTGGACAGAAACTATGGCTACACCTTC	TRBV6-5	.	TRBJ1-2
CASSTGSSYEQYF	TGTGCCAGCAGTACGGGTTCCTCCTACGAGCAGTACTTC	TRBV27	.	TRBJ2-7
CATSLADQETQYF	TGTGCCACCTCCTTAGCGGATCAAGAGACCCAGTACTTC	TRBV9	.	TRBJ2-5
CASSVNRGSSYNEQFF	TGTGCCAGCAGCGTCAACAGGGGAAGCTCCTACAATGAGCAGTTCTTC	TRBV9	TRBD1	TRBJ2-1
CASSADRVNRGYTF	TGTGCCAGCAGCGCGGACAGGGTGAATAGGGGCTACACCTTC	TRBV7-2	TRBD1	TRBJ1-2
CASSPSGTSNTGELFF	TGTGCCAGCAGCCCCAGTGGGACATCGAACACCGGGGAGCTGTTTTTT	TRBV9	.	TRBJ2-2
CASSPDTRYNSPLHF	TGTGCCAGCAGTCCCGACACACGGTATAATTCACCCCTCCACTTT	TRBV7-9	.	TRBJ1-6
CASIVGRSGNTIYF	TGTGCCAGCATTGTCGGTCGCTCTGGAAACACCATATATTTT	TRBV6-6	.	TRBJ1-3
CRGGAGEQYF	TGCAGGGGCGGAGCGGGAGAGCAGTACTTC	TRBV20-1	TRBD2	TRBJ2-7
CASSAHPIAETQYF	TGTGCCAGCAGTGCCCACCCGATCGCGGAGACCCAGTACTTC	TRBV6-1	.	TRBJ2-5
CASSQSGTSGRATDTQYF	TGTGCCAGCAGCCAATCCGGGACTAGCGGGAGGGCCACAGATACGCAGTATTTT	TRBV7-9	TRBD2	TRBJ2-3
CASSFGQGNEQYF	TGTGCCAGCAGCTTCGGACAGGGGAACGAGCAGTACTTC	TRBV11-2	TRBD1	TRBJ2-7
CAWSALSGNSPLHF	TGTGCCTGGAGTGCCCTTTCGGGGAATTCACCCCTACACTTT	TRBV30	.	TRBJ1-6
CASARSNQPQHF	TGTGCCAGCGCTCGGAGCAATCAGCCCCAGCATTTT	TRBV6-1	.	TRBJ1-5
CASSPPRGDDYGYTF	TGTGCCAGCAGCCCGCCCCGGGGAGACGACTATGGCTACACCTTC	TRBV11-2	.	TRBJ1-2
CASSEERGGNTEAFF	TGTGCCAGCAGTGAAGAGAGGGGAGGGAACACTGAAGCTTTCTTT	TRBV6-4	.	TRBJ1-1
CASSPRMSVGTQYF	TGTGCCAGCAGCCCGAGGATGTCTGTTGGTACGCAGTATTTT	TRBV14	.	TRBJ2-3
CASSPFTKQGKSEAFF	TGTGCCAGCAGCCCCTTCACGAAACAGGGGAAGTCTGAAGCTTTCTTT	TRBV14	TRBD1	TRBJ1-1
CASSLSSSGIYEQYF	TGTGCCAGCAGCTTATCGTCTAGCGGGATCTACGAGCAGTACTTC	TRBV7-9	TRBD2	TRBJ2-7
CASSYGGTGRNYGYTF	TGTGCCAGCAGTTACGGGGGGACAGGGCGGAACTATGGCTACACCTTC	TRBV6-5	TRBD1	TRBJ1-2
CASSPRTQLIVRGYTF	TGTGCCAGCTCACCCCGGACACAGCTCATCGTACGTGGCTACACCTTC	TRBV18	.	TRBJ1-2
CASSYAPGQGNTEAFF	TGTGCCAGCAGTTACGCGCCGGGACAGGGGAACACTGAAGCTTTCTTT	TRBV6-5	TRBD1	TRBJ1-1
CASSGQGVSYNEQFF	TGTGCCAGCAGTGGACAGGGGGTTTCCTACAATGAGCAGTTCTTC	TRBV13	TRBD1	TRBJ2-1
CASSQAGGLEGYTF	TGTGCCAGCAGCCAAGCGGGGGGTCTAGAGGGCTACACCTTC	TRBV4-2	.	TRBJ1-2
CASSMGTGGYYEQYF	TGTGCCAGCAGCATGGGGACAGGGGGTTACTACGAGCAGTACTTC	TRBV7-2	TRBD1	TRBJ2-7
CASSIGARTGGEKLFF	TGTGCCAGTAGTATAGGGGCCAGGACAGGCGGTGAAAAACTGTTTTTT	TRBV19	TRBD1	TRBJ1-4
CASSLRAEYNEQFF	TGTGCCAGCAGCTTGCGGGCTGAGTACAATGAGCAGTTCTTC	TRBV7-9	.	TRBJ2-1
CASSRDYSSYEQYF	TGCGCCAGCAGCCGGGACTATAGCTCCTACGAGCAGTACTTC	TRBV4-3	TRBD2	TRBJ2-7